This T cell receptor (beta chain) originates from a study of T cells in Graves' hyperthyroidism and ophthalmopathy. Germline V CDR1 and CDR2: MNHEY, SMNVEV (reference sequence). This CDR3 spans 18 amino acids. The germline V and J ends were trimmed by 10 bases and 4 bases, with 30 bases remaining between them. Using RNA transcripts as the source, TCR beta CDR3 regions were amplified. Primed by the HTBI set, a first-round RT-PCR was run on the TCR CDR3. TCRdb independently ran MiXCR on the multiplex PCR reads; one entry per CDR3 protein. This sample has roughly 400,000 distinct CDR3 sequences; 25% occur once, and the top ten carry less than 75%.

The rearrangement joins TRBV27 to TRBJ2-3; D possibly uses TRBD1 or TRBD2 (6 bases each). Sequencing input: blood. The receptor comes from a man between 50 and 59 years old with Graves' hyperthyroidism. The CDR3 here is CANPGSLGEAEGADTQYF. The CDR3 DNA sequence: TGTGCCAACCCTGGATCCCTCGGTGAGGCGGAGGGGGCAGATACGCAGTATTTT.